The present T cell receptor (beta chain) was sequenced within a study of vaccination and CD4 T cells after COVID-19 (dated by TCRdb to 2022 to 2024). About the investigation overall: Every convalescent patient had a positive nasal swab PCR test for SARS-CoV-2, with mild disease in 8 to 10 patients and severe disease in one. The convalescent cohort included six males and four females, with two Hispanic individuals, seven Caucasians, two Asians and one multiracial person. Participants got two doses of the Pfizer-BioNTech BNT162b2 vaccine (n=8) or two doses of the Moderna mRNA-1273 vaccine (n=2). Post-COVID blood samples from convalescent patients were collected a median of about 110 days after diagnosis, with a range of roughly 35 to 170 days. Post-vaccine blood samples were taken a median of 72 days after the second vaccine dose, with a range of roughly 14 to 241 days. Overlapping spike peptide pools from SARS-CoV-2 and from the common cold coronaviruses HCoV-NL63, HCoV-OC43 and HCoV-229E were used as culture stimuli. In control cultures, a CEFX viral epitope pool was used as positive control, an HIV-1 Nef peptide pool was used as negative control, or no peptide was added. The spike-specific CD4+ TCR repertoire was compared before and after mRNA vaccination in around ten COVID-19 convalescent patients and a few infection-naive healthy vaccine recipients. The investigation overall reported the following: The study included relatively few convalescent patients and did not analyze early timepoints after natural infection. In convalescent patients, a median approximately 90% of post-vaccine SARS-CoV-2-reactive clones were detected only after vaccination, suggesting vaccine-specific priming. Of the vaccine-specific clones in convalescent patients, 304 of 307, or nearly all, reacted only to SARS-CoV-2 spike and did not cross-react with common cold coronaviruses. An increase in the median number of SARS-CoV-2-reactive clonotypes from approximately 21 after infection to 35 to 40 after vaccination was observed, but the change was not found to be significant.

Comments on this clonotype: No cognate antigen has been identified for it. It has no much larger one-base neighbor in the sample; base qualities were not kept.

What the treatment or condition label conveys for this sample: roughly 10-day PBMC culture with coronavirus spike peptide pools or control peptides (ViraFEST assay). The study used the ViraFEST assay, which expanded antigen-specific T cells with peptide pools and then identified expanded clonotypes by TCR sequencing. The convalescent patients' positive SARS-CoV-2 PCR tests were from March to December 2020, which was before the Alpha, Beta and Delta variants emerged in the United States. Each well held around 2.1 million PBMCs cultured with roughly 10 ug/ml peptide pools in IMDM containing approximately 5% human AB serum and around 10 IU/ml IL-2. On days 3 and 7, half of the culture medium was replaced with fresh IL-2-containing medium. CD4+ T cells were isolated after 10 days of culture through negative selection using the EasySep CD4+ T cell isolation kit. Ficoll-Paque Plus gradient centrifugation was used to isolate PBMCs from whole blood, and the isolated PBMCs were then either used fresh or cryopreserved at -140C. Culture conditions were generally each tested in triplicate wells.

Library prep was done by PCR. TCR sequencing of DNA from cultured CD4+ T cells used the Oncomine TCR Beta short-read assay at the Johns Hopkins FTIC core. The QIAamp micro DNA kit was used to extract genomic DNA from the cultured CD4+ T cells. Oncomine TCR Beta libraries from cultured CD4+ T cells were pooled using unique dual indexes and sequenced on an Illumina iSeq 100. On the authors' methods: Non-productive sequences were removed, and CDR3s that did not start with C, did not end with F or W, or were shorter than 7 amino acids were discarded. Antigen-specific clonotypes were identified using the MANAFEST web application through comparison of peptide-stimulated wells with reference and other culture wells. For a clone to be called positive, the clone needed an FDR below 0.05, an odds ratio above 5, and a productive frequency above 0.1% in at least two of three replicate wells. A clonotype was classed as cross-reactive if the clonotype showed significant expansion both in SARS-CoV-2 spike wells and in at least one common cold coronavirus spike condition. CDR3 homology was assessed with Levenshtein distances (stringdist) and unrooted phylogenetic trees (ape) in R version 3.6.1. Using fastp trimming at Q25 and MiXCR clonotype assembly, TCRdb reanalyzed the public sequencing data and kept in-frame beta chains. Entries are consolidated by CDR3 protein sequence, retaining the most common genes and DNA. What appears here as the V and J calls and clone size reflects TCRdb's work, not the paper's. The sample includes approximately 17,000 distinct CDR3 sequences, with roughly 51% observed a single time. The top ten constitute roughly 16% of the sample.

Material for sequencing was CD4+ T cells from blood, cultured in vitro. The receptor comes from a human donor who had recovered from COVID-19.

CDR3 loop: CSARDPNRDHEQFF. Here is the DNA: TGCAGTGCTAGAGATCCGAACAGGGATCATGAGCAGTTCTTC. Rearrangement joined TRBV20-1 to TRBJ2-1; TRBD1 is perhaps the D gene, given 6 matching bases. For CDR1 and CDR2, the germline V gene (reference sequence) lists DFQATT and SNEGSKA. Taken from cysteine to phenylalanine, the CDR3 has 14 residues. The sequence is cut down to CDR3 DNA, 42 bases in frame from base 1. A distance of 14 bases separates the germline ends of V and J, which lose 0 bases and 8 bases respectively.